This TCR beta chain came from a study of shared clonotypes between healthy human individuals. Overall study results and limits: Incomplete sequencing of sorted subsets was indicated by rarefaction despite large depth.

As regards this clone: What it recognizes is unknown.

The CDR3 is made up of 17 amino acids. Trimming pared 6 bases from V and 5 bases from J, leaving 23 bases between. Germline V gene sequence: CDR1 SGHAT, CDR2 FQNNGV. The data were produced by immunoSEQ multiplex PCR, yet TCRdb's version contains in-frame clones alone and is incomplete. The sample includes 550,000 to 800,000 clones, about 74% of them seen just once. The chain links TRBV11-2 to TRBJ2-1; no definite D call. The source is a woman younger than 45 in good health. Specimen: memory CD4+ T cells sorted from blood. Sample subset: CD45RA-negative fraction. CDR3 in DNA: TGTGCCAGCAGTTCTAATGCCCTGTTGGTAGACAACAATGAGCAGTTCTTC. Protein product: CASSSNALLVDNNEQFF.